In this sample, the clone carrying this TCR beta chain turned up many times. This record belongs to a study of Graves' ophthalmopathy and Graves' hyperthyroidism. This CDR3 region has 13 residues. The V and J ends lost 7 bases and 8 bases, in that order; junction bases with no gene match: 4. TCR beta CDR3 amplification used RNA transcripts. First-round RT-PCR with HTBI primers preceded a second-round multiplex PCR. One entry per CDR3 protein results from TCRdb running MiXCR on the multiplex PCR reads. The data show around 1,000,000 distinct CDR3 sequences, 35% to 40% seen once. Uncontrolled infections, other autoimmune diseases, pregnancy or lactation barred patients from enrollment. Orbital computed tomography, thyroid ultrasound, TRAb, serum thyroxine and clinical symptoms formed the basis of diagnosis.

The sample was peripheral blood or thyroid tissue (not recorded which). The chain has TRBV12-3 or TRBV12-4 and TRBJ1-6, with 8 bases lining up with TRBD1. The origin of this receptor is an adult man with Graves' hyperthyroidism. This CDR3 reads CASTWTGHSPLHF. The CDR3 nucleotides are TGTGCCAGCACGTGGACAGGGCATTCACCCCTCCACTTT.